This note documents a single T cell receptor (beta chain) sequence. This record comes from a study of technical replicates of blood from a handful of donors. Some clones are missing from TCRdb's copy, which holds only in-frame ones; the method was immunoSEQ multiplex PCR. Among tens of thousands of clones listed, roughly 90% were seen once. The V gene's germline CDR1 is SNHLY and CDR2 FYNNEI. The CDR3 totals 13 residues. V shed 8 bases and J shed 3 bases, with 12 bases lying between them. The chain couples TRBV2 to TRBJ2-3; possibly TRBD1 for D (5 bases). Material for sequencing was T cells isolated from PBMCs. The origin of this receptor is a human donor in good health. In DNA, the CDR3 is TGTGCCAGCGGGAAGGGGATAACAGATACGCAGTATTTT. Encoded protein: CASGKGITDTQYF.